Shown below are 13 T cell receptor beta chains from a single sample sequenced in a study of blood T cell repertoires in COVID-19 (dated by TCRdb to 2020 to 2021). The library came from the immunoSEQ multiplex PCR assay. The source is immuneACCESS, and TCRdb retained only in-frame sequences with V and J called. Part of the clones is not carried over; for the studies checked, unresolved V genes explain less than half of this, and the remainder is unexplained. The sample contains 650,000 to 800,000 clones, about nine tenths of them found a single time. The ten biggest clones cover roughly 0.25% of the sample. Specimen: peripheral blood. The receptor set was obtained from a woman under 30 with acute or convalescent COVID-19.

The V gene is TRBV19, the J gene TRBJ1-5; D possibly corresponds to TRBD1 (5 bases). The CDR3 contains 13 residues. Trimming took 9 bases from V and 6 from J, leaving 15 bases between them. Germline values: CDR1 LNHDA, CDR2 SQIVND (reference sequence). CDR3 in amino acids: CASKDTARQPQHF. In DNA form, the CDR3 reads TGTGCCAGCAAGGACACAGCCCGTCAGCCCCAGCATTTT.

The V and J genes are TRBV2 and TRBJ2-1; D is possibly TRBD2 (5 bases). This CDR3 contains 13 residues. V lost 4 bases and J 7 bases, leaving 11 bases between the germline ends. The germline CDR1 and CDR2 sequences are SNHLY and FYNNEI. The CDR3: CASSGGLSNEQFF. CDR3 coding DNA: TGTGCCAGCAGTGGAGGACTGTCGAATGAGCAGTTCTTC.

V gene TRBV4-1 combines with J gene TRBJ1-5; no clear D. V was trimmed by 5 bases and J by 0 bases, leaving 8 bases between them. This CDR3 contains 14 residues. Germline CDR1 and CDR2: MGHRA and YSYEKL. The CDR3 DNA sequence: TGCGCCAGCAGCTACAGAAATAGCAATCAGCCCCAGCATTTT. Its protein is CASSYRNSNQPQHF.

This chain joins TRBV7-3 and TRBJ2-2; D call uncertain. This CDR3 region has 16 residues. CDR1 is SGHTA, CDR2 FQGTGA, per germline. Trimming removed 5 bases from V and 7 bases from J, with 20 bases in between. Here the CDR3 reads CASSPRQVMGVGELFF. DNA of the CDR3: TGTGCCAGCAGCCCCCGACAAGTCATGGGCGTCGGGGAGCTGTTTTTT.

The CDR3 spells CASSYQRGGFNEQFF. In DNA, the CDR3 is TGTGCCAGCAGTTATCAGCGGGGGGGATTCAATGAGCAGTTCTTC. The chain is built from TRBV7-9 and TRBJ2-1; TRBD2 matches at 10 bases. The V gene end was trimmed by 6 bases and the J gene end by 6 bases; junction bases not matched to a gene: 8. Looked up from germline, CDR1 is SEHNR and CDR2 is FQNEAQ (reference sequence). The CDR3 is 15 residues long.

The V gene is TRBV6-6, the J gene TRBJ1-1; a possible D gene is TRBD1 (6 bases). Germline CDR1 reads MNHNY; CDR2 reads SVGAGI (reference sequence). CDR3 size: 15 residues. Trimming pared 6 bases from V and 7 bases from J, leaving 21 bases between. CDR3 DNA: TGTGCCAGCAGAAACCTCGACAGGCATGATGATGAAGCTTTCTTT. Protein product: CASRNLDRHDDEAFF.

The chain joins TRBV7-9 to TRBJ2-1; TRBD2 matches at 9 bases. Trimming took 5 bases from V and 0 from J; bases not matched to a gene: 8. This CDR3 has 17 amino acids. The germline V gene encodes CDR1 SEHNR and CDR2 FQNEAQ (reference sequence). The chain's CDR3 is CASSPRLAVSSYNEQFF. The CDR3 DNA sequence: TGTGCCAGCAGCCCCCGACTAGCGGTTAGCTCCTACAATGAGCAGTTCTTC.

The V call is TRBV24-1, the J call TRBJ1-1, with D unresolved. The germline V and J ends were trimmed by 5 bases and 7 bases, with 13 bases remaining between them. CDR1 KGHDR and CDR2 SFDVKD come from the germline V gene. The CDR3 covers 13 residues. The CDR3 region is CATSALDRSEAFF. DNA of the CDR3: TGTGCCACCAGTGCCCTCGATAGAAGTGAAGCTTTCTTT.

The rearrangement links TRBV6-5 to TRBJ1-5; the D gene is possibly TRBD1 (6 bases). Trimming shortened V by 6 bases and J by 6 bases, and 12 bases separated the two germline ends. This CDR3 comprises 13 residues. Germline V CDR1 and CDR2: MNHEY, SVGAGI. CDR3 residues: CASRTGHSQPQHF. The DNA for the CDR3 is TGTGCCAGCAGAACGGGACATTCTCAGCCCCAGCATTTT.

The rearrangement uses TRBV7-9 and TRBJ1-1; D is uncertain. Trimming removed 3 bases from V and 4 bases from J, with 6 bases in between. Germline V gives CDR1 SEHNR, CDR2 FQNEAQ (reference sequence). CDR3 size: 12 residues. The CDR3 is CASSFISTEAFF. The CDR3 nucleotides read TGTGCCAGCAGCTTTATTAGCACTGAAGCTTTCTTT. The variable domain in full, with the rest retrieved from reference TRBV7-9 and TRBJ1-1, is DTGVSQNPRHKITKRGQNVTFRCDPISEHNRLYWYRQTLGQGPEFLTYFQNEAQLEKSRLLSDRFSAERPKGSFSTLEIQRTEQGDSAMYLCASSFISTEAFFGQGTRLTVV.

This clone is a singleton in its sample. This rearrangement joins TRBV10-3 to TRBJ1-2; D is perhaps TRBD1 (5 bases). The CDR3 totals 12 residues. V was shortened by 2 bases and J by 6 bases, with 7 bases between the two germline ends. Germline values: CDR1 ENHRY, CDR2 SYGVKD. CDR3 sequence: CAISEKGNGYTF. CDR3 coding DNA: TGTGCCATCAGTGAGAAGGGGAATGGCTACACCTTC.

The genes are TRBV29-1 and TRBJ1-2; no firm D call. The V and J ends lost 5 bases and 2 bases respectively, with 6 bases between them. The CDR3 runs 11 residues. The germline gives CDR1 SQVTM, CDR2 ANQGSEA. CDR3 DNA sequence: TGCAGCGTTCCAGTGAACTATGGCTACACCTTC. Encoded protein: CSVPVNYGYTF.

V is TRBV2 and J is TRBJ1-2, with D perhaps matching TRBD1 (5 bases). The germline V and J ends were trimmed by 7 bases and 5 bases, with 14 bases remaining between them. Germline CDR1 is SNHLY and CDR2 is FYNNEI. The CDR3 totals 13 residues. The CDR3 sequence: CASIGEGKYGYTF. In nucleotides, the CDR3 is TGTGCCAGCATAGGGGAGGGGAAGTATGGCTACACCTTC.